This entry describes one TCR beta chain. The length of the CDR3 is 14 residues. Between the trimmed V and J ends, which lost 3 bases and 4 bases, there was a span of 10 bases. CDR1 and CDR2 from the germline V gene are ENHRY and SYGVKD. The record originates from a study of T cell changes during pregnancy in multiple sclerosis. Only in-frame clones appear in the TCRdb table, and some are missing; sequencing was by immunoSEQ multiplex PCR. The repertoire holds around 56,000 clones, with roughly nine tenths as singletons. The V call is TRBV10-3, the J call TRBJ1-5; no definite D call. This clonotype originated in a female donor in good health, enrolled as a control in a pregnancy study. Sample: peripheral blood, taken in the first trimester of pregnancy. The CDR3 here is CAISDRGGNQPQHF. The DNA of the CDR3 is TGTGCCATCAGTGATCGGGGAGGAAATCAGCCCCAGCATTTT.